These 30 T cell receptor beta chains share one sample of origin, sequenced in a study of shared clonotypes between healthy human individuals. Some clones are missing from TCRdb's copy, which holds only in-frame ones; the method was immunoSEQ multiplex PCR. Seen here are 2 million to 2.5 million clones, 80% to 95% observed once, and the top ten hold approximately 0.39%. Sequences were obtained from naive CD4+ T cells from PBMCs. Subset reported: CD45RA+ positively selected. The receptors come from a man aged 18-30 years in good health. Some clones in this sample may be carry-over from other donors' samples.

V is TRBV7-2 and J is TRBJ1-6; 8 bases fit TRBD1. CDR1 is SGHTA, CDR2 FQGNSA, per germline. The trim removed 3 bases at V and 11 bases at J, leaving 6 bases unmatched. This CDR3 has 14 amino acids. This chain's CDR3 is CASSLKGQATPLHF. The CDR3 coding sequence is TGTGCCAGCAGCTTGAAGGGACAGGCGACACCCCTCCACTTT. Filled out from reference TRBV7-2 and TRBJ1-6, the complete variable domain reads GAGVSQSPSNKVTEKGKDVELRCDPISGHTALYWYRQSLGQGLEFLIYFQGNSAPDKSGLPSDRFSAERTGGSVSTLTIQRTQQEDSAVYLCASSLKGQATPLHFGNGTRLTVT.

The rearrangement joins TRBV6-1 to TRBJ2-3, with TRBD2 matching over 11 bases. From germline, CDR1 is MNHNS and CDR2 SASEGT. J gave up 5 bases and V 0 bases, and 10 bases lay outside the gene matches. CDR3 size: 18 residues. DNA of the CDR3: TGTGCCAGCAGTGAAGCGATCCTAGCGGGAGGCTTAGTAGATACGCAGTATTTT. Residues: CASSEAILAGGLVDTQYF.

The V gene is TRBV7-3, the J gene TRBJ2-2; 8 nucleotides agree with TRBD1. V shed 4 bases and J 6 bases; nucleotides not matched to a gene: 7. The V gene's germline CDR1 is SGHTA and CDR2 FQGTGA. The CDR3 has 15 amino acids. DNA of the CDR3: TGTGCCAGCAGCTCCCAGGGGGCTGGGGCCGGGGAGCTGTTTTTT. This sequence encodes CASSSQGAGAGELFF.

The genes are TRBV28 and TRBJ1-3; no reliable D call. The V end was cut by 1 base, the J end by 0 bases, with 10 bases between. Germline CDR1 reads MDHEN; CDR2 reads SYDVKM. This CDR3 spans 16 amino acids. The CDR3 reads CASSLYRSLSGNTIYF. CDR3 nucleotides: TGTGCCAGCAGTTTATATAGGAGCCTCTCTGGAAACACCATATATTTT.

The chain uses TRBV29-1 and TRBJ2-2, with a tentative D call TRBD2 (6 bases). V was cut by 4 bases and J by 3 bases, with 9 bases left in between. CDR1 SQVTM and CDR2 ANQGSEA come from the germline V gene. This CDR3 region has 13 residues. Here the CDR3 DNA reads TGCAGCGTTGTGAGGGAGGACACCGGGGAGCTGTTTTTT. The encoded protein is CSVVREDTGELFF.

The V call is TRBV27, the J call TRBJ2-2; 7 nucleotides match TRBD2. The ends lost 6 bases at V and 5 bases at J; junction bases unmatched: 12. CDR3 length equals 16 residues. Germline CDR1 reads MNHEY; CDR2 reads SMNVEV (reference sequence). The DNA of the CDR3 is TGTGCCAGCAGCCTACTAGCGAGAGAGGGAACCGGGGAGCTGTTTTTT. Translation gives CASSLLAREGTGELFF.

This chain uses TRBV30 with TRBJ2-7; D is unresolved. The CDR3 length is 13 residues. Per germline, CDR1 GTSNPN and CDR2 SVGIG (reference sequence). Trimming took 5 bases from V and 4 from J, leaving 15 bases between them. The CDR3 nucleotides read TGTGCCTGGTCCCTAGGGATCTTATACGAGCAGTACTTC. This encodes CAWSLGILYEQYF.

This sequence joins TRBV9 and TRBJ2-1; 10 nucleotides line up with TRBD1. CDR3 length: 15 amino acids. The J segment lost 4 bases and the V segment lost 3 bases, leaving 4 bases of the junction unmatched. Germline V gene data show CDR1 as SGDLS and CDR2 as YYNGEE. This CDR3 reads CASSGEDRGYNEQFF. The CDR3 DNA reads TGTGCCAGCAGCGGGGAGGACAGGGGGTACAATGAGCAGTTCTTC. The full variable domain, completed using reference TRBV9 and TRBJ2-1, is DSGVTQTPKHLITATGQRVTLRCSPRSGDLSVYWYQQSLDQGLQFLIQYYNGEERAKGNILERFSAQQFPDLHSELNLSSLELGDSALYFCASSGEDRGYNEQFFGPGTRLTVL.

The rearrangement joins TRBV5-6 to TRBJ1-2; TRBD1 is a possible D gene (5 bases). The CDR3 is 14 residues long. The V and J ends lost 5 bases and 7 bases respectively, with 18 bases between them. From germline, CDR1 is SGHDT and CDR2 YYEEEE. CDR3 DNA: TGTGCCAGCAGACGACTAGGGCAGGGCCTTGGCTACACCTTC. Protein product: CASRRLGQGLGYTF.

CDR3 region: CASSLGGMSYYNEQFF. CDR3 DNA sequence: TGTGCCAGCAGCTTGGGGGGAATGAGTTACTACAATGAGCAGTTCTTC. This rearrangement joins TRBV5-4 to TRBJ2-1, with D unclear. Germline CDR1 is SGHNT and CDR2 is YYREEE (reference sequence). V gave up 0 bases and J gave up 3 bases, with 13 bases separating them. This CDR3 has 16 residues.

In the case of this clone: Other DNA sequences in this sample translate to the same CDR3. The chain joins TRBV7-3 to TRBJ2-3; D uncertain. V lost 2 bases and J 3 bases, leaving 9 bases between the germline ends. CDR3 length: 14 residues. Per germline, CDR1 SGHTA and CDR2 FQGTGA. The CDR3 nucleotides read TGTGCCAGCAGCTTACGGCAGGCAACAGATACGCAGTATTTT. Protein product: CASSLRQATDTQYF.

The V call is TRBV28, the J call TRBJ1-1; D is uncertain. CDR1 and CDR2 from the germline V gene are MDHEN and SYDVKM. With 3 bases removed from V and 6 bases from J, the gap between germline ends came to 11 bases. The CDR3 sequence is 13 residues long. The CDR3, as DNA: TGTGCCAGCAGTTTCCGACTAGGCTCTGAAGCTTTCTTT. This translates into CASSFRLGSEAFF.

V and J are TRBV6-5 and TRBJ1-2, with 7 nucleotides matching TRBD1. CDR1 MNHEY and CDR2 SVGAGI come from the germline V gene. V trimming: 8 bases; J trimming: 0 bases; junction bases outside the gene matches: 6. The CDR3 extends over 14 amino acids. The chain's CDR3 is CASATGRANYGYTF. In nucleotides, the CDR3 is TGTGCCAGCGCGACAGGGCGAGCTAACTATGGCTACACCTTC.

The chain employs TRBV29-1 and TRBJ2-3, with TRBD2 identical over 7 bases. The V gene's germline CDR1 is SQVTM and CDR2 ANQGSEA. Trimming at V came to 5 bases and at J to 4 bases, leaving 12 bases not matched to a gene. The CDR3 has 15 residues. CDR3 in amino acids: CSVKRLVGGADTQYF. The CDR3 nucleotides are TGCAGCGTTAAGAGACTAGTGGGAGGGGCAGATACGCAGTATTTT.

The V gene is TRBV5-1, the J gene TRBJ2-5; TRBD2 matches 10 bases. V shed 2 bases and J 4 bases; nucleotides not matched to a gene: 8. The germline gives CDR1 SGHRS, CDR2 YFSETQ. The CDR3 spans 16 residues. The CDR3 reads CASSFGLAGEGETQYF. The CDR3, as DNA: TGCGCCAGCAGCTTTGGTCTAGCGGGGGAGGGAGAGACCCAGTACTTC.

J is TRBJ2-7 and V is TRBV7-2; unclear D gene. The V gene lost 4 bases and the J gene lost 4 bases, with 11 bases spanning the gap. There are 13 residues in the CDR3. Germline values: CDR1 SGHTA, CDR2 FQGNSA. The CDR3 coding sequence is TGTGCCAGCAGCTACATCCCCCTTTACGAGCAGTACTTC. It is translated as CASSYIPLYEQYF.

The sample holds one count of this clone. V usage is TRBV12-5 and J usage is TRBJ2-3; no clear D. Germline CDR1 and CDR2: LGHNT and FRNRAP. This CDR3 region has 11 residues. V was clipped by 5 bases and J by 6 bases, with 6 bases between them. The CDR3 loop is CASGTQDTQYF. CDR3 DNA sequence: TGTGCTAGTGGTACCCAGGATACGCAGTATTTT.

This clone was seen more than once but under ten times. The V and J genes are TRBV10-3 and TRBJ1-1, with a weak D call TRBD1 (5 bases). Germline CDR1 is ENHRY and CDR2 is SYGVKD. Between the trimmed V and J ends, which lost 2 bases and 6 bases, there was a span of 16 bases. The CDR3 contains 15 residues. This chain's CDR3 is CAISELITQGPEAFF. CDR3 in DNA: TGTGCCATCAGTGAGCTCATAACCCAGGGCCCTGAAGCTTTCTTT.

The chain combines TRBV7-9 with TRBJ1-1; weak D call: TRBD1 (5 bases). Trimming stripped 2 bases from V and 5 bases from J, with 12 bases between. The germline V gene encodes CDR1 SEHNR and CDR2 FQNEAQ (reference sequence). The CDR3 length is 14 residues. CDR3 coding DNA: TGTGCCAGCAGCTTACAGGGTTCGAGTACTGAAGCTTTCTTT. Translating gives CASSLQGSSTEAFF.

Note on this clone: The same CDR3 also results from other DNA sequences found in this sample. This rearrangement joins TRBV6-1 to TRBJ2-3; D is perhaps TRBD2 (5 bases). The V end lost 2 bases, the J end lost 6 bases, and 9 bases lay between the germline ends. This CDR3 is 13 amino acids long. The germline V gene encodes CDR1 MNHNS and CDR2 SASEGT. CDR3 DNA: TGTGCCAGCAGTGAAAGACGCGGGGATACGCAGTATTTT. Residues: CASSERRGDTQYF.

The CDR3 nucleotides are TGTGCCAGCAGCCCACACAGGGCTGAGGCTGAAGCTTTCTTT. Its translation: CASSPHRAEAEAFF. The chain joins TRBV9 to TRBJ1-1; the D gene is possibly TRBD1 (6 bases). The CDR3 length is 14 residues. Trimming stripped 4 bases from V and 6 bases from J, with 16 bases between. Per germline, CDR1 SGDLS and CDR2 YYNGEE.

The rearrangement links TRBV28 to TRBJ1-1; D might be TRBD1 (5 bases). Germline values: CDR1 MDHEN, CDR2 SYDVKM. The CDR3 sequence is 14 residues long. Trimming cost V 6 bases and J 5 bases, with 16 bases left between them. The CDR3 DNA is TGTGCCAGCAGCTGGGTTGGGGGTAGGACTGAAGCTTTCTTT. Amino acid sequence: CASSWVGGRTEAFF.

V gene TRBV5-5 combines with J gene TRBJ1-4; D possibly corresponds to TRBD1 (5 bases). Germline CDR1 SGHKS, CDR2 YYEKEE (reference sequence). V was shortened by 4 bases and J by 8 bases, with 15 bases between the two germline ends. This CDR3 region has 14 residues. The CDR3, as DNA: TGTGCCAGCAGCGCAATCGGGACGCGCGAAAAACTGTTTTTT. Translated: CASSAIGTREKLFF.

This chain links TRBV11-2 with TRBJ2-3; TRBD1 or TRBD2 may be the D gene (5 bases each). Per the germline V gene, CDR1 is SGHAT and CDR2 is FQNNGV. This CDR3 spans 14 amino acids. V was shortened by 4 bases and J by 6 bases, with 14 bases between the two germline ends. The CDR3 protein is CASSSWGSSDTQYF. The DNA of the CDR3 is TGTGCCAGCAGCTCGTGGGGGAGTTCGGATACGCAGTATTTT.

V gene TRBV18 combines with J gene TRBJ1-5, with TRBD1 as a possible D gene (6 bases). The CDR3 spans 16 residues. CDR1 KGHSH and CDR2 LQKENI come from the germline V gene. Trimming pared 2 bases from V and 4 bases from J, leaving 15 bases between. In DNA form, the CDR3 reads TGTGCCAGCTCACCAATCCCAGGACAGTTAAATCAGCCCCAGCATTTT. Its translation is CASSPIPGQLNQPQHF. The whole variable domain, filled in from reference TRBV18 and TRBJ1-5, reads NAGVMQNPRHLVRRRGQEARLRCSPMKGHSHVYWYRQLPEEGLKFMVYLQKENIIDESGMPKERFSAEFPKEGPSILRIQQVVRGDSAAYFCASSPIPGQLNQPQHFGDGTRLSIL.

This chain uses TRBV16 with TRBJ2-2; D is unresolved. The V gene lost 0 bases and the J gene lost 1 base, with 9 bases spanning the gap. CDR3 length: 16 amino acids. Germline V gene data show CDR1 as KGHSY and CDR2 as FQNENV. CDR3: CASSQSVQLNTGELFF. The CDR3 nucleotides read TGTGCCAGCAGCCAATCCGTACAGCTGAACACCGGGGAGCTGTTTTTT.

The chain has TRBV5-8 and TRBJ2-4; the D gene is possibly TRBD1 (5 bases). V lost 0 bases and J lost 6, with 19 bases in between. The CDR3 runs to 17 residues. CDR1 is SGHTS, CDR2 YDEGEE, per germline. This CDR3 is CASSLAWGQSVLNIQYF. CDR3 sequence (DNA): TGTGCCAGCAGCTTGGCCTGGGGCCAAAGTGTCCTAAACATTCAGTACTTC.

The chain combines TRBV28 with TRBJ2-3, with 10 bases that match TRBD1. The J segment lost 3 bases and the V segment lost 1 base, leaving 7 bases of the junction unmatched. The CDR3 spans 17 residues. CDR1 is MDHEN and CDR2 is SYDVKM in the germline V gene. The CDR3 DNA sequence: TGTGCCAGCAGTTTATCAGGACAGGGGGTGGGAACAGATACGCAGTATTTT. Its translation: CASSLSGQGVGTDTQYF.

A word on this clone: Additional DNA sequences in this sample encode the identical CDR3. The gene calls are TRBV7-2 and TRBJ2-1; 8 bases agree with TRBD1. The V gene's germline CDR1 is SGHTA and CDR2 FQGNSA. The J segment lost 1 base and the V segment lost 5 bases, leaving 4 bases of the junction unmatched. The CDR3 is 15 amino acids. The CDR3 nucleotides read TGTGCCAGCAGCCCGACAGGGGTGTCCTACAATGAGCAGTTCTTC. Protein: CASSPTGVSYNEQFF.

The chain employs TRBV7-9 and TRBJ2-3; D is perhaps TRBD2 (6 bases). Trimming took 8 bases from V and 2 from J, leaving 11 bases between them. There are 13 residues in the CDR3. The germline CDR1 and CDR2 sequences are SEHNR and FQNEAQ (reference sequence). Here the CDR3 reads CASGAGFTDTQYF. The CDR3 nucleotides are TGTGCCAGCGGGGCGGGGTTCACAGATACGCAGTATTTT.